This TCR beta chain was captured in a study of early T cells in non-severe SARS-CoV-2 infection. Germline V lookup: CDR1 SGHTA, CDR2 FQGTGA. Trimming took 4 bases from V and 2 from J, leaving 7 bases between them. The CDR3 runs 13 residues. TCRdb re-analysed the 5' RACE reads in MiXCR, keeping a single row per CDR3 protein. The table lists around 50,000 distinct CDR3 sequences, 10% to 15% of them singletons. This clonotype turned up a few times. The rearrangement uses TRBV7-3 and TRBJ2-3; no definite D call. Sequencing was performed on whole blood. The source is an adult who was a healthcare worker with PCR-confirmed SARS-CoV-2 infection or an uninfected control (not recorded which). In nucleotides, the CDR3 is TGTGCCAGCAGCTCCTGGGCCACAGATACGCAGTATTTT. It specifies CASSSWATDTQYF.